This TCR beta chain was recovered during a study of T cell responses to AZD1222 COVID-19 vaccine. Only in-frame clones appear in the TCRdb table, and some are missing; sequencing was by immunoSEQ multiplex PCR. The sample carries more than 100,000 clones, approximately 90% recorded once. With 7 bases clipped from V and 3 bases from J, the junction kept 10 bases outside the gene matches. Germline V lookup: CDR1 MGHDK, CDR2 SYGVNS. The CDR3 runs 15 residues. Regarding this clone: What it recognizes is unknown.

General study points: Increased Spike-specific TCR breadth and depth were observed after two AZD1222 doses. There were mostly white British donors and more females than males, and clonal diversity was possibly underestimated. Scientists sampled the repertoires only once the peak T cell response had passed.

This chain links TRBV25-1 with TRBJ1-2, with 8 bases matching TRBD1. Sequenced here: peripheral blood, sampled on day 0 of AZD1222 vaccination. The sequence derives from an adult in good health. The CDR3 sequence is CASNSPETGDYGYTF. DNA for the CDR3: TGTGCCAGCAATTCCCCCGAGACAGGGGACTATGGCTACACCTTC.